A selection of T cell receptor beta chains follows, all from one sample in a study of shared clonotypes between healthy human individuals. Libraries were prepared by immunoSEQ multiplex PCR; TCRdb keeps only in-frame clonotypes and omits some of them. Among about 820,000 clones, roughly 92% were seen once, and the ten largest hold 24%. The sample consisted of naive CD8+ T cells sorted from blood. These receptors all come from a young man in good health. Each CDR3 is given with its conserved first and last residue.

v_gene: TRBV11-2; CDR3aa: CASSYNYEQYF
v_gene: TRBV5-1; CDR3aa: CASSLAAGYQPQHF
v_gene: TRBV15; CDR3aa: CATSRGPGRDSIGELFF
v_gene: TRBV7-7; CDR3aa: CASSLTSGGLNTGELFF
v_gene: TRBV2; CDR3aa: CASSEGGSEQFF
v_gene: TRBV27; CDR3aa: CASSLSRGTETQYF
v_gene: TRBV27; CDR3aa: CASSLPQGTSVTGELFF
v_gene: TRBV4-1; CDR3aa: CASSQVPGSGETQYF
v_gene: TRBV19; CDR3aa: CASMPSWPSGEQFF
v_gene: TRBV7-6; CDR3aa: CASSFGTGGIGSYEQYF
v_gene: TRBV15; CDR3aa: CATSAGLAENEQFF
v_gene: TRBV13; CDR3aa: CASSPRRGIYGYTF
v_gene: TRBV9; CDR3aa: CASSVAGRSDQPQHF
v_gene: TRBV7-9; CDR3aa: CASSTPRASHNEQYF
v_gene: TRBV15; CDR3aa: CATSYLSGPHEQYF
v_gene: TRBV5-6; CDR3aa: CASSQGLAGGRYEQYF
v_gene: TRBV2; CDR3aa: CASRDRAYEQYF
v_gene: TRBV25-1; CDR3aa: CASKDPRDYEQYF
v_gene: TRBV28; CDR3aa: CASSPGANVLTF
v_gene: TRBV9; CDR3aa: CASSVGGPLTETQYF
v_gene: TRBV27; CDR3aa: CASSLPDRGNEQFF
v_gene: TRBV9; CDR3aa: CASGDGYNEQFF
v_gene: TRBV7-9; CDR3aa: CASSFHGRGVTEATIYF
v_gene: TRBV27; CDR3aa: CASSSSRGNEQFF
v_gene: TRBV29-1; CDR3aa: CSGVGGWEFF
v_gene: TRBV25-1; CDR3aa: CASSEKVRNEQYF
v_gene: TRBV7-9; CDR3aa: CASSLVQGVYEQYF